This T cell receptor (beta chain) comes out of a study of blood T cell repertoires in COVID-19. Overall study context: Samples of COVID-19 (acute and convalescent) were obtained from the United States, Italy and Spain.

TCRdb's table, derived via immunoSEQ multiplex PCR, lists solely in-frame clones and lacks some. The sample yields approximately 150,000 clones, approximately 90% seen once. Between the trimmed V and J ends, which lost 3 bases and 4 bases, there was a span of 14 bases. Germline assignment: CDR1 DFQATT and CDR2 SNEGSKA (reference sequence). The CDR3 totals 14 residues. Material: peripheral blood. The TCR comes from a woman between 50 and 59 years old with acute or convalescent COVID-19. The chain joins TRBV20-1 to TRBJ2-3, with D perhaps matching TRBD1 (6 bases). The CDR3 DNA follows: TGCAGTGCTAGTCTCGAGACAGGCCCAGATACGCAGTATTTT. This codes for CSASLETGPDTQYF.